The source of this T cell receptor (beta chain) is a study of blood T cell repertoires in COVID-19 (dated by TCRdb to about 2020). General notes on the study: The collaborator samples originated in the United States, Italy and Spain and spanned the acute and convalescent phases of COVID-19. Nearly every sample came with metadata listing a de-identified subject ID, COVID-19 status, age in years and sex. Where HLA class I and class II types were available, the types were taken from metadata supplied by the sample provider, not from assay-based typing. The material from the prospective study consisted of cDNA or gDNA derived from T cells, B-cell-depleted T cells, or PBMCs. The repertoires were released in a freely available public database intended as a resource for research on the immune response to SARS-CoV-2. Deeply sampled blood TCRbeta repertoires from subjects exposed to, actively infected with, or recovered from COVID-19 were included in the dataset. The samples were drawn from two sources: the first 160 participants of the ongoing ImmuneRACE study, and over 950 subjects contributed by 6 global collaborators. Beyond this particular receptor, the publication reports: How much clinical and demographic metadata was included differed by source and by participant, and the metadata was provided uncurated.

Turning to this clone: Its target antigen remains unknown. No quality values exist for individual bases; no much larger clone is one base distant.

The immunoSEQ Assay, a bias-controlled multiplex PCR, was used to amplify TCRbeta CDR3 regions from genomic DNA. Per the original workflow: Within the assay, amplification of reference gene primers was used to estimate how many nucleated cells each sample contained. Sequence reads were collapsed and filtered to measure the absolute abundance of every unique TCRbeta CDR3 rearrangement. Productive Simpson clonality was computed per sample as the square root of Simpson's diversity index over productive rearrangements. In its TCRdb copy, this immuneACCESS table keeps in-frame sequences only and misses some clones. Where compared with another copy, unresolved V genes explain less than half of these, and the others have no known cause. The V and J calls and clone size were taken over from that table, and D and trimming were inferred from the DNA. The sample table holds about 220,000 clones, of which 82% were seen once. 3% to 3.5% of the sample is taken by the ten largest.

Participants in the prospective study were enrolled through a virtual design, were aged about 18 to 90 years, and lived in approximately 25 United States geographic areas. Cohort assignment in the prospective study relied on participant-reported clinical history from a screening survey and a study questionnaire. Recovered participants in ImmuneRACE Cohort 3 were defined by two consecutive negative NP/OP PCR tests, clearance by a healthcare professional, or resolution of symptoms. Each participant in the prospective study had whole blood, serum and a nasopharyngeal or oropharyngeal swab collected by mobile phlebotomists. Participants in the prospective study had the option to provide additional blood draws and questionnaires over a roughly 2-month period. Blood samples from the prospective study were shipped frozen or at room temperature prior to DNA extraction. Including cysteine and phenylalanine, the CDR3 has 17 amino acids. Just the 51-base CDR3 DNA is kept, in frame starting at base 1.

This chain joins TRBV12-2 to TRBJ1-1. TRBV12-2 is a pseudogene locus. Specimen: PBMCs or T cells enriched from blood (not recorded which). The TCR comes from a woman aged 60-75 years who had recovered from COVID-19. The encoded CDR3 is CASRFDTELGLNTEAFF. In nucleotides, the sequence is TGTGCAAGTCGCTTTGATACGGAGCTCGGGTTGAACACTGAAGCTTTCTTT.